Below, 27 T cell receptor beta chains from the same sample are listed, as sequenced in a study. TCRdb passed the 5' RACE reads through MiXCR, listing each CDR3 protein once. The profile shows tens of thousands of distinct CDR3 sequences, around 26% of them singletons. Specimen: naive CD4+ T cells sorted from blood. Regarding subset: naive CD4+ T cells, CD4+CD45RA+CD25-. The receptor set was obtained from a female donor with breast cancer.

This clonotype was recorded a few times. The chain employs TRBV4-1 and TRBJ2-2; a weak D match, TRBD1 (6 bases). V lost 1 base, J lost 8 bases, and 14 bases lay in between. The CDR3 sequence is 15 residues long. Per germline, CDR1 MGHRA and CDR2 YSYEKL. As DNA, the CDR3 is TGCGCCAGCAGCCAAGGACCCGGGACAAAAGGGGAGCTGTTTTTT. Encoded protein: CASSQGPGTKGELFF.

The chain has TRBV18 and TRBJ1-1; 7 bases match TRBD1. Germline V gene lookup returns CDR1 KGHSH and CDR2 LQKENI. Trimming removed 3 bases from V and 3 bases from J; junction bases left unmatched: 7. This CDR3 comprises 15 residues. Here the CDR3 reads CASSPTKQGDTEAFF. The DNA for the CDR3 is TGTGCCAGCTCACCTACCAAGCAGGGGGACACTGAAGCTTTCTTT.

The rearrangement uses TRBV20-1 and TRBJ1-1; 7 bases are shared with TRBD1. With V trimmed by 5 bases and J by 1 base, 19 bases remained unmatched. Germline V gives CDR1 DFQATT, CDR2 SNEGSKA (reference sequence). This CDR3 has 18 residues. The CDR3 reads CSADTPRWDRVRNTEAFF. The CDR3 nucleotides read TGCAGTGCTGATACACCACGGTGGGACAGAGTCAGGAACACTGAAGCTTTCTTT.

The chain has TRBV27 and TRBJ1-6; 8 bases fit TRBD1. The ends lost 0 bases at V and 7 bases at J; junction bases unmatched: 5. The V gene's germline CDR1 is MNHEY and CDR2 SMNVEV (reference sequence). The CDR3 is 16 residues long. The DNA of the CDR3 is TGTGCCAGCAGTTTATCCTGGACAGGGTTGAATTCACCCCTCCACTTT. It is translated as CASSLSWTGLNSPLHF.

This clonotype was observed a few times. The chain joins TRBV24-1 to TRBJ2-3; TRBD1 aligns across 11 bases. V lost 0 bases to trimming and J lost 5 bases; unmatched junction nucleotides: 6. CDR1 and CDR2 from the germline V gene are KGHDR and SFDVKD. The CDR3 is 17 residues long. The CDR3: CATSDLVGQGAGDTQYF. The CDR3 DNA sequence: TGTGCCACCAGTGATTTGGTAGGACAGGGGGCCGGAGATACGCAGTATTTT.

The chain recombines TRBV20-1 with TRBJ1-2, with 9 positions matching TRBD1. After removal of 6 bases from V and 4 bases from J, the junction contained 9 bases not matched to a gene. Germline lookup yields CDR1 DFQATT and CDR2 SNEGSKA (reference sequence). The CDR3 spans 14 residues. The DNA of the CDR3 is TGCAGTGCCCCGGGACAGGGAAGTAGCTATGGCTACACCTTC. Translating gives CSAPGQGSSYGYTF.

This clonotype has at least ten counts. This chain links TRBV5-4 with TRBJ2-1; possibly TRBD2 for D (5 bases). V was pared by 2 bases and J by 4 bases, with 7 bases between. This CDR3 spans 13 amino acids. CDR1 is SGHNT, CDR2 YYREEE, per germline (reference sequence). This CDR3 is CASSLPGYNEQFF. The CDR3 region has the DNA TGTGCCAGCAGCTTACCGGGATACAATGAGCAGTTCTTC.

The chain employs TRBV6-1 and TRBJ1-1, with TRBD1 matching 7 bases. The J segment lost 7 bases and the V segment lost 6 bases, leaving 8 bases of the junction unmatched. The CDR3 runs 13 residues. CDR1 is MNHNS and CDR2 is SASEGT in the germline V gene. The CDR3 sequence: CASSSDRDSEAFF. As DNA, the CDR3 is TGTGCCAGCAGCTCCGACCGGGACAGTGAAGCTTTCTTT.

V and J are TRBV15 and TRBJ2-4; D unresolved. Looked up from germline, CDR1 is LNHNV and CDR2 is YYDKDF (reference sequence). CDR3 length: 14 amino acids. V was clipped by 1 base and J by 2 bases, with 6 bases between them. CDR3 protein: CATSRGTTKNIQYF. In DNA, the CDR3 is TGTGCCACCAGCAGAGGGACCACCAAAAACATTCAGTACTTC.

The V and J genes are TRBV20-1 and TRBJ2-2; TRBD2 matches at 11 bases. Germline loops: CDR1 DFQATT, CDR2 SNEGSKA (reference sequence). The CDR3 extends over 16 amino acids. Trimming cost V 4 bases and J 7 bases; bases outside gene matches: 11. As DNA, the CDR3 is TGCAGTGCTACAAGCCCACTAGCGGGAGCAGGCGGGGAGCTGTTTTTT. It codes for CSATSPLAGAGGELFF.

This sequence joins TRBV7-2 and TRBJ2-1; no clear D. The length of the CDR3 is 12 residues. The germline V gene has CDR1 SGHTA and CDR2 FQGNSA. V lost 1 base to trimming and J lost 10 bases, with 8 bases between them. In DNA form, the CDR3 reads TGTGCCAGCAGCTTAGATTACTCCGAGCAGTTCTTC. This encodes CASSLDYSEQFF.

At least ten counts were recorded for this clonotype. The chain combines TRBV6-1 with TRBJ2-5, with D possibly being TRBD2 (5 bases). Germline V gene data show CDR1 as MNHNS and CDR2 as SASEGT. CDR3 size: 13 residues. Trimming pared 5 bases from V and 4 bases from J, leaving 11 bases between. The CDR3 sequence is CASSSWAGETQYF. In nucleotides, the CDR3 is TGTGCCAGCAGTTCATGGGCGGGAGAGACCCAGTACTTC.

The chain combines TRBV5-1 with TRBJ1-1; unclear D gene. Germline CDR1 is SGHRS and CDR2 is YFSETQ. The CDR3 runs 12 residues. V was trimmed by 4 bases and J by 7 bases, leaving 11 bases between them. The CDR3 DNA follows: TGCGCCAGCAGCGTATACGGCCGTGAAGCTTTCTTT. It specifies CASSVYGREAFF.

The rearrangement uses TRBV7-2 and TRBJ1-1; D is unclear. V gave up 5 bases and J gave up 1 base, with 14 bases separating them. This CDR3 region has 15 residues. Germline V CDR1 and CDR2: SGHTA, FQGNSA. This chain's CDR3 is CASSPDGIENTEAFF. CDR3 in DNA: TGTGCCAGCAGCCCAGACGGGATAGAGAACACTGAAGCTTTCTTT.

The rearrangement uses TRBV5-8 and TRBJ2-7; TRBD1 or TRBD2 may be the D gene (6 bases each). CDR1 is SGHTS, CDR2 YDEGEE, per germline. V was trimmed by 5 bases and J by 4 bases, leaving 16 bases between them. The CDR3 totals 14 residues. The CDR3 loop reads CASRSRRGSYEQYF. The CDR3 DNA reads TGTGCCAGCAGATCGAGGAGGGGGTCATACGAGCAGTACTTC.

About this clonotype itself: With a much larger clone just one base away, this may be a read error. The V gene is TRBV4-2, the J gene TRBJ2-1; 8 bases fit TRBD2. The CDR3 has 18 residues. Trimming cost V 2 bases and J 8 bases; bases outside gene matches: 17. The germline gives CDR1 LGHNA, CDR2 YNFKEQ. In nucleotides, the CDR3 is TGTGCCAGCAGCCAATCCCCATATAAGCGGGAGCCCGGCGATGAGCAGTTCTTC. It is translated as CASSQSPYKREPGDEQFF.

This clonotype was counted a few times. This chain uses TRBV12-3 or TRBV12-4 with TRBJ1-1; D gene unclear. This CDR3 is 13 amino acids long. The ends were cut back, 3 bases at V and 0 bases at J, with 5 bases in the middle. The DNA for the CDR3 is TGTGCCAGCAGTTTTACGCTGAACACTGAAGCTTTCTTT. Translating it yields CASSFTLNTEAFF.

This chain uses TRBV7-2 with TRBJ1-2, with TRBD1 matching over 11 bases. V lost 7 bases to trimming and J lost 7 bases; unmatched junction nucleotides: 8. CDR3 length equals 14 residues. Germline CDR1 is SGHTA and CDR2 is FQGNSA. The chain's CDR3 is CASNLGTGGGGYTF. The CDR3, as DNA: TGTGCCAGCAACCTAGGGACAGGGGGGGGTGGCTACACCTTC.

This sequence joins TRBV30 and TRBJ2-3, with D perhaps assigned TRBD1 or TRBD2 (5 bases each). The ends were cut back, 3 bases at V and 1 base at J, with 14 bases in the middle. The CDR3 is made up of 15 amino acids. Germline CDR1 is GTSNPN and CDR2 is SVGIG (reference sequence). CDR3 residues: CAWRAGTYGTDTQYF. The CDR3 DNA reads as TGTGCCTGGAGGGCCGGGACCTATGGCACAGATACGCAGTATTTT.

This chain uses TRBV12-3 or TRBV12-4 with TRBJ1-1; D possibly corresponds to TRBD1 (6 bases). V dropped 6 bases and J dropped 5 bases, with 16 bases sitting between them. The CDR3 has 14 amino acids. CDR3 loop: CASRTQEGGTEAFF. The CDR3, as DNA: TGTGCCAGCAGGACACAGGAGGGGGGGACTGAAGCTTTCTTT.

As for this clonotype: At one end the junction does not follow the germline gene, possibly because of a read error. The V and J genes are TRBV20-1 and TRBJ1-6; TRBD1 agrees at 9 bases. Per germline, CDR1 DFQATT and CDR2 SNEGSKA (reference sequence). The CDR3 contains 15 residues. The CDR3 loop is CSASPPTGGDSPRHF. CDR3 bases: TGCAGTGCTAGCCCCCCGACAGGGGGTGATTCACCCCGCCACTTT.

J is TRBJ2-1 and V is TRBV5-1; D call uncertain. V gave up 4 bases and J gave up 2 bases, with 16 bases separating them. CDR3 length equals 16 residues. Germline CDR1 and CDR2: SGHRS and YFSETQ. CDR3 coding DNA: TGCGCCAGCAGCAACCCCCCGCTCACACCCTACAATGAGCAGTTCTTC. It is translated as CASSNPPLTPYNEQFF.

The chain has TRBV28 and TRBJ2-7, with 13 bases matching TRBD2. Germline CDR1 is MDHEN and CDR2 is SYDVKM. The trim removed 9 bases at V and 3 bases at J, leaving 8 bases unmatched. The CDR3 is 15 residues long. DNA of the CDR3: TGTGCCAGTAGTGAAAGACTAGCGGGAGGCTACGAGCAGTACTTC. Amino acids: CASSERLAGGYEQYF. The full variable domain, with the rest looked up from reference TRBV28 and TRBJ2-7, is DVKVTQSSRYLVKRTGEKVFLECVQDMDHENMFWYRQDPGLGLRLIYFSYDVKMKEKGDIPEGYSVSREKKERFSLILESASTNQTSMYLCASSERLAGGYEQYFGPGTRLTVT.

This clonotype was observed once. The genes are TRBV7-3 and TRBJ2-3; 7 bases align to TRBD2. V was pared by 5 bases and J by 4 bases, with 9 bases of the junction left unmatched. The CDR3 is 15 amino acids. Germline V gene sequence: CDR1 SGHTA, CDR2 FQGTGA. CDR3 sequence: CASSRWGRDSDTQYF. CDR3 nucleotide sequence: TGTGCCAGCAGCCGTTGGGGGAGGGATTCAGATACGCAGTATTTT.

This clonotype was counted a few times. This chain connects TRBV19 to TRBJ2-6; possible D gene TRBD1, 6 bases. The germline V and J ends were trimmed by 3 bases and 1 base, with 13 bases remaining between them. CDR1 and CDR2 (germline): LNHDA, SQIVND (reference sequence). The CDR3 loop spans 17 amino acids. In DNA form, the CDR3 reads TGTGCCAGTAGTATTAATACAGGGCGGTCTGGGGCCAACGTCCTGACTTTC. Translated: CASSINTGRSGANVLTF.

This rearrangement joins TRBV5-1 to TRBJ1-6; D might be TRBD1 (5 bases). CDR3 length equals 13 residues. Germline V gives CDR1 SGHRS, CDR2 YFSETQ. V lost 5 bases and J 5 bases, leaving 8 bases between the germline ends. The CDR3 nucleotides read TGCGCCAGCAGATGGGGGGATAATTCACCCCTCCACTTT. This gives the protein CASRWGDNSPLHF. The variable domain in full, with the rest retrieved from reference TRBV5-1 and TRBJ1-6, is KAGVTQTPRYLIKTRGQQVTLSCSPISGHRSVSWYQQTPGQGLQFLFEYFSETQRNKGNFPGRFSGRQFSNSRSEMNVSTLELGDSALYLCASRWGDNSPLHFGNGTRLTVT.

This clonotype turned up a few times. V gene TRBV20-1 combines with J gene TRBJ2-7; D may correspond to TRBD1 or TRBD2 (5 bases each). The V end was cut by 5 bases, the J end by 2 bases, with 16 bases between. Germline V gives CDR1 DFQATT, CDR2 SNEGSKA (reference sequence). This CDR3 has 14 residues. The CDR3 nucleotides are TGCAGTGCTCTAAAGGGTGGGACGACCTACGAGCAGTACTTC. Protein product: CSALKGGTTYEQYF.